The present entry profiles one T cell receptor gamma chain with its context. Taking its sample share into account, this clone is large (0.1 to 1%). The antigen it recognizes is unknown. It has no much larger one-base neighbor in the sample; base qualities were not kept. Preparation of the library involved multiplex PCR. The instrument given in TCRdb is Ion Torrent PGM. The LymphoTrack kit, which has primers carrying Illumina adapters, was used to amplify TRG repertoires from roughly 220 ng of biopsy DNA. TRG amplicons were purified with AMPure XP beads, quantified on a 2100 Bioanalyzer, and pooled equimolarly. Sequencing of TRG libraries was performed on an Ion PGM instrument. In the original analysis: FastX discarded any read in which over 10% of nucleotides had a quality score below the third quartile for that patient. IMGT/HighV-QUEST was used to align reads in order to assign V, D and J genes, locate CDR3 regions and judge functionality. Sequences were converted to amino acids, and every sequence predicted to be non-functional was removed. CDR3s were split into kmers, with and without positional annotation; kmer frequencies underwent PCA, and samples were clustered using all 1023 combinations of PCs 1-10. Classification was validated by leave-one-out cross-validation, re-optimising parameters on the remaining samples each time. Using the vegan R package, Shannon diversity was calculated from repeated random subsamples whose size matched the lowest read count. Identical DNA sequences were merged into single rows after TCRdb reprocessed the public reads with CATT. These V and J calls originate from TCRdb's pipeline instead of the authors' own analysis. This sample has roughly 1,500 gamma-chain clones in its table, and roughly 56% of those were observed once. Clones ranked in the top ten supply 5% to 6.5% of the sample.

For each case, genomic DNA was isolated from ten 5-um FFPE scrolls with the QIAamp DNA FFPE tissue kit. To test whether coeliac disease can be classified from the TCR repertoire, the study used fully anonymised formalin-fixed paraffin-embedded duodenal biopsies that were not needed for diagnosis. The data originate from a study of intestinal T cells in coeliac disease (TCRdb year 2020). With regard to the full study: Coeliac patients were found to be much younger than controls, with mean ages of roughly 16.0 versus 55 years recorded in the TRG cohort. Duodenal biopsies from approximately ten coeliac disease patients and approximately ten non-coeliac controls were included in the TCR-delta (TRD) cohort. A second, larger TCR-gamma (TRG) cohort comprised duodenal biopsies from 35 or so coeliac disease patients and some 21 non-coeliac controls.

The paper as a whole reports these results and caveats: TRG clustering correctly classified 51 of 54 biopsies (around 94%), with a reported leave-one-out accuracy of roughly 90%. TRD kmer-based clustering correctly classified all 20 or so biopsies in training, with a reported leave-one-out accuracy of over 75%. It was not possible to tell repeated CDR3 amino acid sequences apart from PCR duplicates. FFPE-derived DNA was found to be relatively degraded, and loss of a proportion of TCR sequences in each sample was likely caused by this degradation. Coeliac and control groups differed significantly in age, although an age-split analysis did not yield significant classification.

V is trimmed back by 4 bases and J by 4 bases, and the junction contains 4 bases that no gene match accounts for. The CDR1 and CDR2 encoded by the germline V gene are EGSNGY and YDSYNSKV. The CDR3 has 12 amino acids, counting the end cysteine and phenylalanine. The kept DNA is CDR3 alone, 36 bases in frame from the first base. The origin of this receptor is a human donor with celiac disease. The sequencing sample was made of a duodenal biopsy. Recombination joined TRGV2 with TRGJ1 or TRGJ2. The DNA sequence follows: TGTGCCACCTGGGATTTCTATTATAAGAAACTCTTT. Its protein reads: CATWDFYYKKLF.